Listed here are 7 T cell receptor beta chains from one sample, sequenced in a study of blood T cell repertoires in COVID-19. Generated by immunoSEQ multiplex PCR, the TCRdb table keeps only in-frame clones and is missing some. The table has about 280,000 clones, approximately 81% seen once. The sample consisted of PBMCs or T cells enriched from blood (not recorded which). These receptors originate from a woman aged 45 to 65 who had recovered from COVID-19.

The chain combines TRBV6-5 with TRBJ1-1; D remains ambiguous. This CDR3 has 15 residues. V lost 6 bases and J 1 base, leaving 15 bases between the germline ends. Germline V gene lookup returns CDR1 MNHEY and CDR2 SVGAGI. The CDR3 region is CASSPDFWRNTEAFF. In DNA form, the CDR3 reads TGTGCCAGCAGCCCCGACTTTTGGAGGAACACTGAAGCTTTCTTT.

This rearrangement joins TRBV5-6 to TRBJ1-2; D gene ambiguous. Germline CDR1 SGHDT, CDR2 YYEEEE. There are 13 residues in the CDR3. V gave up 4 bases and J gave up 5 bases, with 12 bases separating them. The CDR3 spells CASSPNPEYGYTF. The CDR3 region has the DNA TGTGCCAGCAGCCCCAATCCCGAGTATGGCTACACCTTC.

The chain couples TRBV14 to TRBJ2-3; 9 nucleotides align to TRBD1. The V and J ends lost 4 bases and 11 bases, in that order; junction bases with no gene match: 10. CDR3 length: 14 amino acids. Germline V CDR1 and CDR2: SGHDN, FVKESK. Here the CDR3 DNA reads TGTGCCAGCAGCCTTTCCGGGACAGGGATAATGCAGTATTTT. Amino acid sequence: CASSLSGTGIMQYF.

The J gene is TRBJ2-7, the V gene TRBV28, with D possibly TRBD1 on 6 matching bases. The CDR3 has 16 amino acids. Germline V lookup: CDR1 MDHEN, CDR2 SYDVKM. V was shortened by 5 bases and J by 2 bases, with 19 bases between the two germline ends. The CDR3 loop reads CASSDTPGHTTYEQYF. The CDR3 DNA reads TGTGCCAGCAGTGATACTCCGGGACATACTACCTACGAGCAGTACTTC.

V is TRBV4-2 and J is TRBJ1-5, with TRBD1 identical over 8 bases. CDR1 is LGHNA, CDR2 YNFKEQ, per germline. The CDR3 runs to 16 residues. J gave up 5 bases and V 4 bases, and 10 bases lay outside the gene matches. The CDR3 sequence is CASSPESGQGHQPQHF. CDR3 DNA: TGTGCCAGCAGCCCCGAATCCGGACAGGGACATCAGCCCCAGCATTTT.

The chain couples TRBV5-6 to TRBJ1-1; no reliable D call. Germline V gene sequence: CDR1 SGHDT, CDR2 YYEEEE. Trimming removed 2 bases from V and 8 bases from J, with 10 bases in between. This CDR3 comprises 12 residues. In nucleotides, the CDR3 is TGTGCCAGCAGCTTCATTGGGCAAGAAGCTTTCTTT. Translating gives CASSFIGQEAFF. The entire variable domain, with the rest obtained from reference TRBV5-6 and TRBJ1-1, is as follows: DAGVTQSPTHLIKTRGQQVTLRCSPKSGHDTVSWYQQALGQGPQFIFQYYEEEERQRGNFPDRFSGHQFPNYSSELNVNALLLGDSALYLCASSFIGQEAFFGQGTRLTVV.

The chain has TRBV19 and TRBJ1-5; D remains unclear. CDR1 and CDR2 from the germline V gene are LNHDA and SQIVND (reference sequence). V gave up 0 bases and J gave up 0 bases, with 6 bases separating them. The CDR3 is made up of 15 amino acids. This CDR3 reads CASSIEEASNQPQHF. In nucleotides, the CDR3 is TGTGCCAGTAGTATAGAGGAGGCTAGCAATCAGCCCCAGCATTTT.